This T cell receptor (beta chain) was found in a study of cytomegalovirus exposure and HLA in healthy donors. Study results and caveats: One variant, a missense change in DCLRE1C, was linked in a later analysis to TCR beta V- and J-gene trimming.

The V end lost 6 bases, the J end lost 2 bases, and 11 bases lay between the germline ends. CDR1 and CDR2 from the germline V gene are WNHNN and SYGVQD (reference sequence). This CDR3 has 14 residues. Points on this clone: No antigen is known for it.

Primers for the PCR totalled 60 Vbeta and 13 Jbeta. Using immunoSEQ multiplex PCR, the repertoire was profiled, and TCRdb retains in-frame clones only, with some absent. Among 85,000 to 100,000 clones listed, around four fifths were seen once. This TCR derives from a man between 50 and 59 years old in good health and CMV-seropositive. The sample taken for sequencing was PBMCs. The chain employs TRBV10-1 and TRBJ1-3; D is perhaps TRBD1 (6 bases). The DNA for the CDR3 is TGCGCCAGCAGCGCCGGACAGACTGGAAACACCATATATTTT. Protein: CASSAGQTGNTIYF.